Listed below are T cell receptor beta chains from one sample, sequenced in a study of blood T cell repertoires in COVID-19. TCRdb's table, derived via immunoSEQ multiplex PCR, lists solely in-frame clones and lacks some. The sample gives about 68,000 clones, approximately 85% of which show up once; roughly 23% is in the top ten. Sequenced: peripheral blood. The receptor set was obtained from a man aged 45-65 years with acute or convalescent COVID-19. CDR3s include the opening cysteine and the closing phenylalanine or tryptophan. Fields, in order: J gene, V gene, clone size, D gene, CDR3 DNA, CDR3 protein. D genes are given only for firm matches. Only part of the rows carry a size: once, few, many, or a class if the clone is expanded.

j_call: TRBJ2-5
v_call: TRBV3-1/TRBV3-2
clone_size: .
d_call: .
cdr3_nt: TGTGCCAGCAGCCATCCCCCCGCTAGTGGAGAGACCCAGTACTTC
cdr3_aa: CASSHPPASGETQYF

j_call: TRBJ1-6
v_call: TRBV5-1
clone_size: .
d_call: .
cdr3_nt: TGCGCCAGCAGCTTGGCCCGGGGGGGGGCGACGAATTCACCCCTCCACTTT
cdr3_aa: CASSLARGGATNSPLHF

j_call: TRBJ1-4
v_call: TRBV28
clone_size: .
d_call: TRBD1
cdr3_nt: TGTGCCAGCAGTATTACCGGGACAGGTAGTGAAAAACTGTTTTTT
cdr3_aa: CASSITGTGSEKLFF

j_call: TRBJ1-3
v_call: TRBV5-1
clone_size: .
d_call: TRBD1
cdr3_nt: TGCGCCAGCAGCTCGGGACAGCCTCGGGACACCATATATTTT
cdr3_aa: CASSSGQPRDTIYF

j_call: TRBJ1-2
v_call: TRBV6-5
clone_size: once
d_call: TRBD1
cdr3_nt: TGTGCCAGCAGCCTTGACAGGGGTAACTATGGCTACACCTTC
cdr3_aa: CASSLDRGNYGYTF

j_call: TRBJ1-1
v_call: TRBV30
clone_size: .
d_call: TRBD1
cdr3_nt: TGTGCCTGGAGCGGACAGGGGAAGGCGGGAGGAGAAGCTTTCTTT
cdr3_aa: CAWSGQGKAGGEAFF

j_call: TRBJ1-1
v_call: TRBV2
clone_size: .
d_call: .
cdr3_nt: TGTGCCAGCTTTCAGCGGCAGACGAACACTGAAGCTTTCTTT
cdr3_aa: CASFQRQTNTEAFF

j_call: TRBJ2-1
v_call: TRBV24-1
clone_size: .
d_call: TRBD1
cdr3_nt: TGTGCCACCAGTGAACCCGGACAGGGAACTCGAAGCTATGAGCAGTTCTTC
cdr3_aa: CATSEPGQGTRSYEQFF

j_call: TRBJ2-7
v_call: TRBV28
clone_size: once
d_call: TRBD2
cdr3_nt: TGTGCCAGCAGTAGCGGGGTCTACGAGCAGTACTTC
cdr3_aa: CASSSGVYEQYF

j_call: TRBJ1-1
v_call: TRBV6-5
clone_size: .
d_call: .
cdr3_nt: TGTGCCAGCAGTCAACAGGGCCCGCACACTGAAGCTTTCTTT
cdr3_aa: CASSQQGPHTEAFF

j_call: TRBJ2-5
v_call: TRBV7-8
clone_size: once
d_call: TRBD1
cdr3_nt: TGTGCCAGCAGCCCGACAGGGAAGGAGACCCAGTACTTC
cdr3_aa: CASSPTGKETQYF

j_call: TRBJ1-2
v_call: TRBV18
clone_size: .
d_call: TRBD1
cdr3_nt: TGTGCCAGCTCACCACCACCGGGACAGGGGTTTCGGGATGGCTACACCTTC
cdr3_aa: CASSPPPGQGFRDGYTF

j_call: TRBJ1-1
v_call: TRBV7-8
clone_size: many
d_call: .
cdr3_nt: TGTGCCAGCAGCTTAGGAGGAGGGGAGAACACTGAAGCTTTCTTT
cdr3_aa: CASSLGGGENTEAFF

j_call: TRBJ1-2
v_call: TRBV5-1
clone_size: .
d_call: .
cdr3_nt: TGCGCCAGCAGCTTGTATGGGGCAGAAGGCTACACCTTC
cdr3_aa: CASSLYGAEGYTF

j_call: TRBJ1-3
v_call: TRBV7-3
clone_size: once
d_call: .
cdr3_nt: TGTGCCAGCAGCTTGAGGGAAGGTTCTGGAAACACCATATATTTT
cdr3_aa: CASSLREGSGNTIYF

j_call: TRBJ2-6
v_call: TRBV24-1
clone_size: .
d_call: TRBD1
cdr3_nt: TGTGCCACCAGTGATTTTACTAGGGACAGGGGCTCTGGGGCCAACGTCCTGACTTTC
cdr3_aa: CATSDFTRDRGSGANVLTF

j_call: TRBJ2-3
v_call: TRBV7-9
clone_size: .
d_call: .
cdr3_nt: TGTGCCAGCAGCTTAGTAACAGGTTCCACAGATACGCAGTATTTT
cdr3_aa: CASSLVTGSTDTQYF

j_call: TRBJ1-6
v_call: TRBV19
clone_size: .
d_call: TRBD1
cdr3_nt: TGTGCCAGTAATCAGGGGACAGCGAATTCACCCCTCCACTTT
cdr3_aa: CASNQGTANSPLHF

j_call: TRBJ1-1
v_call: TRBV5-6
clone_size: .
d_call: .
cdr3_nt: TGTGCCAGCAGCTTTGATCCTTGGACAGTTAACACTGAAGCTTTCTTT
cdr3_aa: CASSFDPWTVNTEAFF

j_call: TRBJ2-1
v_call: TRBV11-3
clone_size: .
d_call: TRBD2
cdr3_nt: TGTGCCAGCAGCCCTAACGGGGGGTACAATGAGCAGTTCTTC
cdr3_aa: CASSPNGGYNEQFF

j_call: TRBJ1-6
v_call: TRBV19
clone_size: .
d_call: .
cdr3_nt: TGTGCCAGTAGTATCGGGGTTCTAGGTTCACCCCTCCACTTT
cdr3_aa: CASSIGVLGSPLHF

j_call: TRBJ1-2
v_call: TRBV5-1
clone_size: few
d_call: TRBD1
cdr3_nt: TGCGCCAGCAGCTCTACCAGGACAGGGGATCCTCTTGGCTACACCTTC
cdr3_aa: CASSSTRTGDPLGYTF

j_call: TRBJ2-7
v_call: TRBV7-2
clone_size: .
d_call: .
cdr3_nt: TGTGCCAGCAGCTCTGGGTCTGCTCCCGGGACATTTAAGAGGTACGAGCAGTACTTC
cdr3_aa: CASSSGSAPGTFKRYEQYF

j_call: TRBJ2-6
v_call: TRBV2
clone_size: .
d_call: .
cdr3_nt: TGTGCCAGCGGTCGGGGGTCGGCTGGGGCCAACGTCCTGACTTTC
cdr3_aa: CASGRGSAGANVLTF

j_call: TRBJ1-2
v_call: TRBV18
clone_size: .
d_call: .
cdr3_nt: TGTGCCAGCTCACCCGGGGTGACCGGGACTGGTGGCTACACCTTC
cdr3_aa: CASSPGVTGTGGYTF

j_call: TRBJ1-2
v_call: TRBV4-1
clone_size: few
d_call: .
cdr3_nt: TGCGCCAGCAGCCTTGTAGGAGGGGGCTACACCTTC
cdr3_aa: CASSLVGGGYTF

j_call: TRBJ1-1
v_call: TRBV4-1
clone_size: once
d_call: TRBD1
cdr3_nt: TGCGCCAGCAGCCAACCGGGACAGACAATGAACACTGAAGCTTTCTTT
cdr3_aa: CASSQPGQTMNTEAFF

j_call: TRBJ1-6
v_call: TRBV25-1
clone_size: once
d_call: .
cdr3_nt: TGTGCCAGCAGTGAATACCGCGGGGGGGATAATTCACCCCTCCACTTT
cdr3_aa: CASSEYRGGDNSPLHF

j_call: TRBJ1-5
v_call: TRBV27
clone_size: .
d_call: .
cdr3_nt: TGTGCCAGCAGTATCACGTGGAGGGGGCCCCAGCATTTT
cdr3_aa: CASSITWRGPQHF

j_call: TRBJ1-4
v_call: TRBV25-1
clone_size: .
d_call: TRBD1
cdr3_nt: TGTGCCAGCAGTGAATTTTGGGGGCAGGGGGGAAAACTGTTTTTT
cdr3_aa: CASSEFWGQGGKLFF

j_call: TRBJ1-2
v_call: TRBV6-6
clone_size: .
d_call: .
cdr3_nt: TGTGCCAGCAGTTACTCGTCTAAGGGGAACTATGGCTACACCTTC
cdr3_aa: CASSYSSKGNYGYTF

j_call: TRBJ1-1
v_call: TRBV19
clone_size: .
d_call: .
cdr3_nt: TGTGCCAGTAGTAGACACAGAGAACTGAACACTGAAGCTTTCTTT
cdr3_aa: CASSRHRELNTEAFF

j_call: TRBJ2-2
v_call: TRBV9
clone_size: .
d_call: TRBD2
cdr3_nt: TGTGCCAGCAGCGTCCAGACTAGCGCTTACACCGGGGAGCTGTTTTTT
cdr3_aa: CASSVQTSAYTGELFF

j_call: TRBJ2-7
v_call: TRBV7-9
clone_size: .
d_call: .
cdr3_nt: TGTGCCAGCAGCTCCTCTCTCTCCTACGAGCAGTACTTC
cdr3_aa: CASSSSLSYEQYF

j_call: TRBJ2-2
v_call: TRBV24-1
clone_size: .
d_call: .
cdr3_nt: TGTGCCACCAGTCGGGTTGGGGGAGGCCATCTAGAGCTGTTTTTT
cdr3_aa: CATSRVGGGHLELFF

j_call: TRBJ2-4
v_call: TRBV7-2
clone_size: .
d_call: TRBD2
cdr3_nt: TGTGCCAGCAGCGGTTCGGGACTAATGGGGAGCATTCAGTACTTC
cdr3_aa: CASSGSGLMGSIQYF

j_call: TRBJ2-7
v_call: TRBV5-1
clone_size: .
d_call: .
cdr3_nt: TGCGCCAGCAGCTTGGGGCCCTCTTCCTACGAGCAGTACTTC
cdr3_aa: CASSLGPSSYEQYF

j_call: TRBJ2-5
v_call: TRBV3-1/TRBV3-2
clone_size: .
d_call: .
cdr3_nt: TGTGCCAGCAGCCAAACGACTAGGCAAGAGACCCAGTACTTC
cdr3_aa: CASSQTTRQETQYF

j_call: TRBJ2-3
v_call: TRBV29-1
clone_size: .
d_call: .
cdr3_nt: TGCAGCGCTGTCAGGTTTAGCACAGATACGCAGTATTTT
cdr3_aa: CSAVRFSTDTQYF

j_call: TRBJ2-5
v_call: TRBV11-3
clone_size: .
d_call: TRBD1
cdr3_nt: TGTGCCAGCAGCTTAGGGTCGGACAGGGGAGAGACCCAGTACTTC
cdr3_aa: CASSLGSDRGETQYF

j_call: TRBJ1-1
v_call: TRBV6-5
clone_size: .
d_call: .
cdr3_nt: TGTGCCAGCAGTTTCCACAGGGACACTGAAGCTTTCTTT
cdr3_aa: CASSFHRDTEAFF

j_call: TRBJ1-2
v_call: TRBV11-2
clone_size: .
d_call: .
cdr3_nt: TGTGCCAGCAGCCCAGGGAACAGAGTCGCTATCTATGGCTACACCTTC
cdr3_aa: CASSPGNRVAIYGYTF

j_call: TRBJ2-2
v_call: TRBV9
clone_size: .
d_call: .
cdr3_nt: TGTGCCAGCAGCGTCAGGGGCACGAACACCGGGGAGCTGTTTTTT
cdr3_aa: CASSVRGTNTGELFF

j_call: TRBJ1-4
v_call: TRBV6-5
clone_size: .
d_call: TRBD1
cdr3_nt: TGTGCCAGCAGCAAAGAGGGACAGGGATTTGAAAAACTGTTTTTT
cdr3_aa: CASSKEGQGFEKLFF

j_call: TRBJ1-1
v_call: TRBV5-1
clone_size: few
d_call: .
cdr3_nt: TGCGCCAGCAGCCTACAGGGAGCGATGGGCACTGAAGCTTTCTTT
cdr3_aa: CASSLQGAMGTEAFF

j_call: TRBJ2-1
v_call: TRBV11-1
clone_size: .
d_call: .
cdr3_nt: TGTGCCAGCAGCTTAGGAGCTAGCCGTAGAGGTGATGAGCAGTTCTTC
cdr3_aa: CASSLGASRRGDEQFF

j_call: TRBJ2-1
v_call: TRBV11-2
clone_size: .
d_call: TRBD2
cdr3_nt: TGTGCCAGCAGCTTAATAGCGGGGGGAAATGAGCAGTTCTTC
cdr3_aa: CASSLIAGGNEQFF

j_call: TRBJ2-5
v_call: TRBV19
clone_size: .
d_call: TRBD1
cdr3_nt: TGTGCCAGTAGTACCGAGGGGGCACAAGAGACCCAGTACTTC
cdr3_aa: CASSTEGAQETQYF